This T cell receptor (beta chain) was recovered during a study of Graves' ophthalmopathy and Graves' hyperthyroidism. Background on the study: At initial diagnosis, peripheral blood was obtained, and this preceded any treatment. Regarding the study as a whole: Thyroid clonotypes that were expanded above 0.001 frequency mostly also appeared in blood. Both a roughly 64% sensitivity and an approximately 72% specificity characterized the model's predictions of ophthalmopathy progression.

The sequenced template was RNA, covering the TCR beta CDR3 region. The library came from an HTBI-primed first-round RT-PCR and a second-round multiplex PCR. MiXCR was run by TCRdb on the multiplex PCR reads, yielding one entry per CDR3 protein. The profile shows 350,000 or so distinct CDR3 sequences, roughly 15% of them singletons. This clonotype was detected many times. Its cognate antigen is unknown. Germline V gene lookup returns CDR1 MNHEY and CDR2 SMNVEV (reference sequence). V lost 3 bases, J lost 0 bases, and 9 bases lay in between. The CDR3 spans 15 residues. V usage is TRBV27 and J usage is TRBJ1-3; possible D gene TRBD1, 5 bases. This receptor was taken from an adult man with Graves' ophthalmopathy. The sequencing input was peripheral blood. CDR3 DNA: TGTGCCAGCAGTTTGACAGCAAGCTCTGGAAACACCATATATTTT. Encoded protein: CASSLTASSGNTIYF.